Listed below are T cell receptor beta chains from one sample, sequenced in a study of shared clonotypes between healthy human individuals. Here immunoSEQ multiplex PCR was the method, and the copy in TCRdb shows in-frame clones only, minus some. Of 2 million or so clones in the sample, around 96% are singletons; the top ten hold roughly 1%. The sequenced sample was naive CD8+ T cells sorted from blood. The receptor set was obtained from a man younger than 35 in good health. Both conserved end residues are trimmed from each CDR3. D genes are given only for firm matches.

D gene: .
V gene: TRBV13
CDR3 length: 10
CDR3 protein: ASSKETEKLF

D gene: TRBD1
V gene: TRBV7-3
CDR3 length: 14
CDR3 protein: ASSLLGTGNSDTQY

D gene: TRBD2
V gene: TRBV6-1
CDR3 length: 14
CDR3 protein: ASSELAGLPLETQY

D gene: TRBD2
V gene: TRBV7-9
CDR3 length: 13
CDR3 protein: ASSRLAGFQETQY

D gene: TRBD2
V gene: TRBV27
CDR3 length: 14
CDR3 protein: ASSPNSGEIQETQY

D gene: .
V gene: TRBV5-4
CDR3 length: 12
CDR3 protein: ASSSGIRNSPLH

D gene: TRBD2
V gene: TRBV13
CDR3 length: 15
CDR3 protein: ASSHAISGKPYNEQF

D gene: TRBD1
V gene: TRBV11-2
CDR3 length: 13
CDR3 protein: ASSQGTGQNTEAF

D gene: .
V gene: TRBV10-2
CDR3 length: 13
CDR3 protein: ASSSVGPRQETQY

D gene: .
V gene: TRBV4-1
CDR3 length: 14
CDR3 protein: ASSQEWGLSNQPQH

D gene: TRBD1
V gene: TRBV7-9
CDR3 length: 13
CDR3 protein: ASSPEGGETDTQY

D gene: .
V gene: TRBV13
CDR3 length: 12
CDR3 protein: ASLERNSEDEQF

D gene: TRBD2
V gene: TRBV5-1
CDR3 length: 12
CDR3 protein: ASSAGLAGDTQY

D gene: .
V gene: TRBV6-5
CDR3 length: 11
CDR3 protein: ASSYSGGAEAF

D gene: TRBD1
V gene: TRBV23-1
CDR3 length: 15
CDR3 protein: ASSQSIWRGPHSPLH

D gene: TRBD1
V gene: TRBV2
CDR3 length: 13
CDR3 protein: ASSERDRAAYGYT

D gene: TRBD1
V gene: TRBV5-6
CDR3 length: 11
CDR3 protein: ASTYGTASEQY

D gene: .
V gene: TRBV27
CDR3 length: 12
CDR3 protein: ASSFDRGAQPQH

D gene: TRBD1
V gene: TRBV7-9
CDR3 length: 11
CDR3 protein: ASSFGTGTGYT

D gene: .
V gene: TRBV4-1
CDR3 length: 13
CDR3 protein: ASSQEARVSYEQF

D gene: TRBD1
V gene: TRBV4-1
CDR3 length: 14
CDR3 protein: ASSHSTRQGAYEQY

D gene: .
V gene: TRBV28
CDR3 length: 15
CDR3 protein: ASSLWDPTRATYGYT

D gene: .
V gene: TRBV27
CDR3 length: 11
CDR3 protein: ASSYGSNQPQH

D gene: TRBD1
V gene: TRBV18
CDR3 length: 11
CDR3 protein: ASSRGQGYEQY

D gene: .
V gene: TRBV5-6
CDR3 length: 10
CDR3 protein: ASMRGHPPLH

D gene: .
V gene: TRBV6-6
CDR3 length: 11
CDR3 protein: ASSYWGLDEQF

D gene: .
V gene: TRBV11-2
CDR3 length: 12
CDR3 protein: ASSLGTETYEQY

D gene: .
V gene: TRBV25-1
CDR3 length: 12
CDR3 protein: ASNPAGPKEKLF

D gene: .
V gene: TRBV10-3
CDR3 length: 13
CDR3 protein: AISDPGDASLDYT

D gene: TRBD1
V gene: TRBV7-9
CDR3 length: 13
CDR3 protein: ASSPSGTASYEQY

D gene: .
V gene: TRBV6-4
CDR3 length: 13
CDR3 protein: ASSEQGARTGELF